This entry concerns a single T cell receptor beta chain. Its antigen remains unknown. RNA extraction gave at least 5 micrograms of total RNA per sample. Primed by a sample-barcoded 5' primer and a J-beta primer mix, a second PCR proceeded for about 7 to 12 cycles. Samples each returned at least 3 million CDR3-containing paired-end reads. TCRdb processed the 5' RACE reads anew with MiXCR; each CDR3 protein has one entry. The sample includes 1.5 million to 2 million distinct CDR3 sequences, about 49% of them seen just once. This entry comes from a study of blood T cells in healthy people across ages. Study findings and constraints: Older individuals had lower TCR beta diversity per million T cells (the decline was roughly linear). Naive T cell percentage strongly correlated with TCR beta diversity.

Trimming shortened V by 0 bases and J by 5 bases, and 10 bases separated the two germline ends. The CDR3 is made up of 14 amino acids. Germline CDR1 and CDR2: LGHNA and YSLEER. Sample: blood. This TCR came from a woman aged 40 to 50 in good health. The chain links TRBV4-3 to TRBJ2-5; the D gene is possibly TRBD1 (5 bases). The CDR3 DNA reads TGCGCCAGCAGCCAAGATGATAAGGGGGAGACCCAGTACTTC. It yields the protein CASSQDDKGETQYF.